This T cell receptor (beta chain) came from a study of radiotherapy plus CTLA-4 blockade in lung cancer. Germline values: CDR1 LNHDA, CDR2 SQIVND (reference sequence). V lost 1 base to trimming and J lost 1 base, with 8 bases between them. The CDR3 totals 15 residues. Treatment of patients with chemo-refractory metastatic non-small-cell lung cancer consisted of focal radiation plus CTLA-4 blockade with ipilimumab. As for this clone: Antigen: not known.

Study results and caveats: Clones of tumor-derived TCRs expanded in blood after radiotherapy plus ipilimumab.

Repertoires were generated with immunoSEQ multiplex PCR, while TCRdb's copy carries only in-frame clones and drops some. The table shows tens of thousands of clones, with about 87% occurring only once. This sequence joins TRBV19 and TRBJ1-5; the D gene is possibly TRBD1 (6 bases). The sequences come from peripheral blood, collected from a patient treated with radiotherapy plus ipilimumab. This receptor was taken from a human donor with non-small cell lung cancer that progressed on radiotherapy plus ipilimumab. Here the CDR3 DNA reads TGTGCCAGTAGTATAGGGGGGCAAAGCAATCAGCCCCAGCATTTT. Translation: CASSIGGQSNQPQHF.